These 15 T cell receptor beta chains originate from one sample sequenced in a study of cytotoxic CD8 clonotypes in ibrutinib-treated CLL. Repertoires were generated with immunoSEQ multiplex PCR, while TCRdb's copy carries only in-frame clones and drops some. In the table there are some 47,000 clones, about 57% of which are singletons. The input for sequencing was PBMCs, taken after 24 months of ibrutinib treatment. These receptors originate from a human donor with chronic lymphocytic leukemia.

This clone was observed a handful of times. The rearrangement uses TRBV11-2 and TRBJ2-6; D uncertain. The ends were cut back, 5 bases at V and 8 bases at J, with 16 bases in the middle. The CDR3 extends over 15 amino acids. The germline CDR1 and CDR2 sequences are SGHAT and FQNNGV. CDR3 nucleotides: TGTGCCAGCAGCCACCTTGTTCTAGGACCCAACGTCCTGACTTTC. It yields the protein CASSHLVLGPNVLTF.

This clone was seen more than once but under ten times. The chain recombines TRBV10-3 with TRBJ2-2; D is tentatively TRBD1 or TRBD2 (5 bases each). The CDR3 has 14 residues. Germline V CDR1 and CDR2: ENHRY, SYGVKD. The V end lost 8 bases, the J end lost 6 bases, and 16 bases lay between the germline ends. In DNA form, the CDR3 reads TGTGCCATCGGTGGGACCTTTGTTTCCGGGGAGCTGTTTTTT. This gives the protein CAIGGTFVSGELFF.

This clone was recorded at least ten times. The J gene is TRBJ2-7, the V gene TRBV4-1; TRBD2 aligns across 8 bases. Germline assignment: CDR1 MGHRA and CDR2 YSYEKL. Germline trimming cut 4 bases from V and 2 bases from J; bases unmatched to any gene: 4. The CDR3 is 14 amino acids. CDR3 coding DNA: TGCGCCAGCAGCCCGGGACTAGGTGCCTACGAGCAGTACTTC. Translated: CASSPGLGAYEQYF.

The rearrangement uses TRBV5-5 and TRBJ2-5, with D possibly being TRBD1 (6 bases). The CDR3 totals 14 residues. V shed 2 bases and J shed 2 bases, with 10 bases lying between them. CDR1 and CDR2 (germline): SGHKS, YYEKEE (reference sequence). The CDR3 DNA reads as TGTGCCAGCAGCTTTGGGGGCCGTCAAGAGACCCAGTACTTC. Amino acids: CASSFGGRQETQYF.

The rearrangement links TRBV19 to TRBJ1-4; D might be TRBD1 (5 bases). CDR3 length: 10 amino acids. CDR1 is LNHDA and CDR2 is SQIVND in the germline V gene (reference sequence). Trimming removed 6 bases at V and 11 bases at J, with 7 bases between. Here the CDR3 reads CASRGTKLFF. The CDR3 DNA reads TGTGCCAGTAGGGGGACTAAACTGTTTTTT.

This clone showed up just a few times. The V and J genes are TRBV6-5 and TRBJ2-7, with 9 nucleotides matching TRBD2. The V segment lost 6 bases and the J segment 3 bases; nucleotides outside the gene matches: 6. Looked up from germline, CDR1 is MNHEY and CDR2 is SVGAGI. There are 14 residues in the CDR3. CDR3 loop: CASSLTSGLYEQYF. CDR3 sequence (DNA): TGTGCCAGCAGCCTCACTAGCGGGCTCTACGAGCAGTACTTC.

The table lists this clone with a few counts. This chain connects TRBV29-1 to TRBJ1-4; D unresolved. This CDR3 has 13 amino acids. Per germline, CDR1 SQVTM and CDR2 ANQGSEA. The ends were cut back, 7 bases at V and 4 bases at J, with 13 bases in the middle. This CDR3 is CSAPSGSNEKLFF. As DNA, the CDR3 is TGCAGCGCCCCCTCGGGTAGTAATGAAAAACTGTTTTTT.

The CDR3 loop reads CASSLVWDSYGYTF. In DNA, the CDR3 is TGTGCCAGCAGCTTGGTCTGGGACAGCTATGGCTACACCTTC. V is TRBV5-6 and J is TRBJ1-2, with 7 bases lining up with TRBD1. CDR1 and CDR2 (germline): SGHDT, YYEEEE. This CDR3 contains 14 residues. Trimming at V came to 0 bases and at J to 4 bases, leaving 3 bases not matched to a gene. Variable domain in full (rest from reference TRBV5-6 and TRBJ1-2): DAGVTQSPTHLIKTRGQQVTLRCSPKSGHDTVSWYQQALGQGPQFIFQYYEEEERQRGNFPDRFSGHQFPNYSSELNVNALLLGDSALYLCASSLVWDSYGYTFGSGTRLTVV.

CDR3 region: CASRTQDGEAFF. Written as DNA, the CDR3 is TGCGCCAGCAGAACCCAGGACGGTGAAGCTTTCTTT. The V and J genes are TRBV10-1 and TRBJ1-1; D is unresolved. Per the germline V gene, CDR1 is WNHNN and CDR2 is SYGVQD (reference sequence). Trimming took 6 bases from V and 7 from J, leaving 12 bases between them. The CDR3 covers 12 residues.

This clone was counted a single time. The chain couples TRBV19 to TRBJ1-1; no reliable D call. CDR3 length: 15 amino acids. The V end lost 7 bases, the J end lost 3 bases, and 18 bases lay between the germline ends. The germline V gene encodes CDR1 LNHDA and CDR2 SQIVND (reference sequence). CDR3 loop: CASTVTQGWDTEAFF. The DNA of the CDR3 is TGTGCCAGTACCGTGACTCAAGGGTGGGACACTGAAGCTTTCTTT.

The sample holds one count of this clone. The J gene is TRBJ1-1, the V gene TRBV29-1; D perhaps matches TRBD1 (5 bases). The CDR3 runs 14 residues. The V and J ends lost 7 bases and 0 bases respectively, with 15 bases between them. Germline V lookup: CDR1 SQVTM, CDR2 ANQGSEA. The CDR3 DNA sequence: TGCAGCGCCGAGGGGCGGCTCCTGAACACTGAAGCTTTCTTT. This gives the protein CSAEGRLLNTEAFF.

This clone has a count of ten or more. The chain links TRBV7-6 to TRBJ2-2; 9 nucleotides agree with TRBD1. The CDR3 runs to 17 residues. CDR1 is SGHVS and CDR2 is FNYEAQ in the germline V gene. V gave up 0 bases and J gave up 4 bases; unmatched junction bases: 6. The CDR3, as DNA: TGTGCCAGCAGCTTAGCGCTGGGACAGGGTAGCACCGGGGAGCTGTTTTTT. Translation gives CASSLALGQGSTGELFF.

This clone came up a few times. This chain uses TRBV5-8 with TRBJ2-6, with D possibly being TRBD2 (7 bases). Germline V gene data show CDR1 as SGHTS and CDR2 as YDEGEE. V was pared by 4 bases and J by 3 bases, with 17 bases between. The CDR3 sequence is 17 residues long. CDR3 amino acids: CASSDAGEGVGANVLTF. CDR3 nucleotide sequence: TGTGCCAGCAGCGATGCAGGGGAGGGCGTTGGGGCCAACGTCCTGACTTTC.

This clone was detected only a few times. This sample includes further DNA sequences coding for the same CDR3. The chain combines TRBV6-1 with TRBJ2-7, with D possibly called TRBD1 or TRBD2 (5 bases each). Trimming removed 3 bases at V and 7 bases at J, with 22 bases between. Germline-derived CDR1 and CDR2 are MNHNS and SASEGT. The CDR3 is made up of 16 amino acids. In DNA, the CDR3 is TGTGCCAGCAGTGATCCGGGACGGAGCCCTTTCGGTGAGCAGTACTTC. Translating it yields CASSDPGRSPFGEQYF.

The CDR3 is CASSSGTGRSYNEQFF. CDR3 nucleotides: TGTGCCAGCAGCTCCGGGACAGGGAGATCGTACAATGAGCAGTTCTTC. The chain has TRBV5-6 and TRBJ2-1; 9 positions agree with TRBD1. The CDR3 has 16 amino acids. Germline CDR1 is SGHDT and CDR2 is YYEEEE. Losses at the gene ends were 3 bases for V and 4 bases for J; bases not matched to a gene: 8.